This TCR beta chain was obtained from a study of blood T cell repertoires in COVID-19. Study overall: Sources were T cells, B-cell-depleted T cells, or PBMCs; the material itself was cDNA or gDNA.

V lost 0 bases to trimming and J lost 3 bases, with 9 bases between them. From germline, CDR1 is SGHAT and CDR2 FQNNGV. This CDR3 is built from 15 residues. How the authors handled the data: Amplifying reference gene primers gave estimates of nucleated cell counts. Produced via immunoSEQ multiplex PCR; TCRdb's table is partial and in-frame only. V and J calls and clone size are as listed in that table; D and trimming were resolved from the DNA. The data contain nearly 250,000 clones, approximately 80% of them singletons. The chain carries TRBV11-2 and TRBJ2-1; TRBD2 is a possible D gene (5 bases). The sample taken for sequencing was peripheral blood. The sequence was collected from an elderly woman with acute or convalescent COVID-19. Written as DNA, the CDR3 is TGTGCCAGCAGCTTAGATCGGGGTGTCTACAATGAGCAGTTCTTC. Translated: CASSLDRGVYNEQFF.